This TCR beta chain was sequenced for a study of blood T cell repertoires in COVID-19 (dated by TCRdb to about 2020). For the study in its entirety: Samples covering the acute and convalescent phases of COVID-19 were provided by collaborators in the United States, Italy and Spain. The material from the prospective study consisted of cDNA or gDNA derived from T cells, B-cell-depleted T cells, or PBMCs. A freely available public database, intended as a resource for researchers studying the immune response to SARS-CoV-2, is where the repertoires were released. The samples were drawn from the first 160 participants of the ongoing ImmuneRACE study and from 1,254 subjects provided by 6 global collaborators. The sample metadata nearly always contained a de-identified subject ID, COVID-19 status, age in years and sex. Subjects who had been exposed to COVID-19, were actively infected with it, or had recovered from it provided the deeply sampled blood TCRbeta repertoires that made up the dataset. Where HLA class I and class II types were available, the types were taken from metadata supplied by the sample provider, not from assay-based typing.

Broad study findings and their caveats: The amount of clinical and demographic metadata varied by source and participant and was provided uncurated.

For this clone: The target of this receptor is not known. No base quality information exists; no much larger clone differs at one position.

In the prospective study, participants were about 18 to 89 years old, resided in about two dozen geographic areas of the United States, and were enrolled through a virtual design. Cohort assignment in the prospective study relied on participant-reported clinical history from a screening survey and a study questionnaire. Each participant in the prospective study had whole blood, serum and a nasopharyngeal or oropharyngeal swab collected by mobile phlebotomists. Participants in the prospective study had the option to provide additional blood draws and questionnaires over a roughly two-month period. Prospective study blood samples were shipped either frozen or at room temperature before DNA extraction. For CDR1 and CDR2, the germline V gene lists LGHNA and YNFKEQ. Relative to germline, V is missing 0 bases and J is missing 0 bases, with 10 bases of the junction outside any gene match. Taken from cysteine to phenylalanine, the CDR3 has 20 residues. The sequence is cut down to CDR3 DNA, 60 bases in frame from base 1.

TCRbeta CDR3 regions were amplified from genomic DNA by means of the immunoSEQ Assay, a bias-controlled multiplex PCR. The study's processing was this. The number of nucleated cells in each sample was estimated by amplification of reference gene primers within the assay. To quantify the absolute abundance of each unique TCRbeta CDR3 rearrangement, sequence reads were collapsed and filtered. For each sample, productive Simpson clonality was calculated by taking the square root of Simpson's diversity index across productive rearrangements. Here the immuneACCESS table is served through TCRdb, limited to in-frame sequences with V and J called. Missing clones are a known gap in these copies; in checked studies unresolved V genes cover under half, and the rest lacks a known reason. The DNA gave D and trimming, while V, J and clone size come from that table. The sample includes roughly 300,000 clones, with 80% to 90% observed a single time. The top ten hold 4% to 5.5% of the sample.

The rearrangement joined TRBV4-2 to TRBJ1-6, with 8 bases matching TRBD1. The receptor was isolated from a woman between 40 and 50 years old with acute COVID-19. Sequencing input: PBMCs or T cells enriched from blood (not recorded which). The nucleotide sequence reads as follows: TGTGCCAGCAGCCAAGAAGTAGCAGGGGGCCGGAGCTCCTATAATTCACCCCTCCACTTT. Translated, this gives CASSQEVAGGRSSYNSPLHF.